The next 7 T cell receptor beta chains were all read from a single sample in a study of cytomegalovirus exposure and HLA in healthy donors (dated by TCRdb to between 2016 and 2019). Receptor libraries were prepared by the immunoSEQ multiplex PCR assay. For the multiplex PCR, a mixture combining 60 forward primers for TCR Vbeta segments and 13 reverse primers for TCR Jbeta segments was used. TCRdb's version of the immuneACCESS table is confined to in-frame rearrangements and falls short of the full clone set. An unresolved V gene accounts for under half of the shortfall where checked; the remainder is of unknown origin. Here the sample has some 120,000 clones; around three quarters occur a single time. Roughly 0.9% of the sample lies in the top ten. The sample taken for sequencing was PBMCs. The source is a woman aged 25 to 39 in good health and CMV-seronegative.

This clone has a handful of counts. The CDR3 here is CASSFGQGNTGELFF. The CDR3, as DNA: TGTGCCAGCAGCTTTGGACAGGGGAACACCGGGGAGCTGTTTTTT. J is TRBJ2-2 and V is TRBV7-9, with TRBD1 identical over 8 bases. The germline gives CDR1 SEHNR, CDR2 FQNEAQ (reference sequence). V shed 3 bases, J shed 1 base, and the junction held 1 base outside the gene matches. The CDR3 extends over 15 amino acids.

V is TRBV11-3 and J is TRBJ1-1; TRBD1 matches at 7 bases. This CDR3 has 12 residues. The germline V gene has CDR1 SGHNT and CDR2 YENEEA. Losses at the gene ends were 2 bases for V and 12 bases for J; bases not matched to a gene: 6. For the CDR3, the DNA is TGTGCCAGCAGCTTATACAGGGGAACGTCTTTCTTT. Protein product: CASSLYRGTSFF.

The chain has TRBV5-1 and TRBJ1-1, with 7 nucleotides matching TRBD1. Germline loops: CDR1 SGHRS, CDR2 YFSETQ. The V and J ends lost 4 bases and 0 bases, in that order; junction bases with no gene match: 3. This CDR3 is built from 14 residues. The CDR3 sequence: CASSEGQLNTEAFF. DNA for the CDR3: TGCGCCAGCAGCGAGGGACAGCTGAACACTGAAGCTTTCTTT.

A few counts support this clone. The rearrangement links TRBV15 to TRBJ2-6, with 7 bases fitting TRBD1. The CDR3 loop spans 16 amino acids. V lost 3 bases and J lost 0; bases outside the gene matches: 2. Germline V gives CDR1 LNHNV, CDR2 YYDKDF (reference sequence). The CDR3 DNA is TGTGCCACCAGCAGGGACAGGAGCTCTGGGGCCAACGTCCTGACTTTC. Encoded protein: CATSRDRSSGANVLTF.

This chain uses TRBV7-9 with TRBJ2-1; TRBD1 aligns across 7 bases. Unmatched junction bases numbered 3, after V lost 5 bases and J lost 5 bases. The CDR3 has 13 amino acids. Germline V gene sequence: CDR1 SEHNR, CDR2 FQNEAQ (reference sequence). The CDR3 DNA reads TGTGCCAGCAGCGGACAGGCCAACAATGAGCAGTTCTTC. Its translation: CASSGQANNEQFF.

This clone was seen once. This sequence joins TRBV9 and TRBJ1-1; a possible D gene is TRBD1 (6 bases). CDR3 size: 15 residues. V was pared by 3 bases and J by 5 bases, with 17 bases between. CDR1 is SGDLS and CDR2 is YYNGEE in the germline V gene. CDR3 sequence reads: CASSAGGLGLTEAFF. The CDR3 region has the DNA TGTGCCAGCAGCGCGGGGGGCTTGGGATTGACTGAAGCTTTCTTT.

V and J are TRBV7-2 and TRBJ2-3; TRBD1 agrees at 7 bases. Germline trimming cut 2 bases from V and 5 bases from J; bases unmatched to any gene: 7. The CDR3 has 15 residues. CDR1 and CDR2 (germline): SGHTA, FQGNSA. In DNA, the CDR3 is TGTGCCAGCAGCTTACGAGGGGGCGCAGGAGATACGCAGTATTTT. Protein sequence: CASSLRGGAGDTQYF.